This T cell receptor (beta chain) was profiled in a study of beta chain features in type 1 diabetes. This CDR3 has 14 residues. V gave up 4 bases and J gave up 3 bases, with 13 bases separating them. CDR1 is SNHLY, CDR2 FYNNEI, per germline. Expressed TCRB transcripts were sequenced after all isolated RNA was converted to cDNA. Profiling relied on immunoSEQ multiplex PCR, and the TCRdb table lists in-frame clones only, not all of them. The repertoire has 900,000 or so clones, 17% of them found once; the top ten carry 0.02% to 0.025%. The J gene is TRBJ2-7, the V gene TRBV2; D gene uncertain. The receptor was isolated from a woman aged 18-29 years in good health. The sequenced sample consisted of naive CD4+ T cells from blood. The CDR3 coding sequence is TGTGCCAGCAGTGGGTCCAGCCTTGTCTACGAGCAGTACTTC. Translated, it gives CASSGSSLVYEQYF.